These T cell receptor beta chains were read from a single sample in a study of blood T cell repertoires in COVID-19. The data were produced by immunoSEQ multiplex PCR, yet TCRdb's version contains in-frame clones alone and is incomplete. The data contain roughly 100,000 clones, roughly 82% of them singletons. Material: peripheral blood. All receptors come from a man aged 55 to 70 with acute or convalescent COVID-19. Each CDR3 is given without its conserved first and last residue. Size is stated for part of the rows, as once, few or many counts, or as a class when the clone is expanded.

CDR3 | J | size | V
ASSLAGSNEQF | TRBJ2-1 | NA | TRBV28
ATSPDRGPSSYNEQF | TRBJ2-1 | NA | TRBV11-3
ASGLVRGTGNNSPLH | TRBJ1-6 | NA | TRBV12-5
ASSYQDSPSYGYT | TRBJ1-2 | NA | TRBV6-5
ASRSRTGEFEQY | TRBJ2-7 | NA | TRBV6-5
ASSGGTGTTDTQY | TRBJ2-3 | NA | TRBV7-6
ASSRRGRNTEAF | TRBJ1-1 | NA | TRBV3-1/TRBV3-2
ASSSIAGGPGTGELF | TRBJ2-2 | NA | TRBV28
ASSRRGGNEKLF | TRBJ1-4 | NA | TRBV5-1
ASSDKGTSGRFYNEQF | TRBJ2-1 | NA | TRBV7-9
ASRDREAYNSPLH | TRBJ1-6 | NA | TRBV6-5
ALDLGGAKNIQY | TRBJ2-4 | NA | TRBV30
ASSLFGQNTGELF | TRBJ2-2 | few | TRBV7-7
ASSLEAGGNTEAF | TRBJ1-1 | NA | TRBV7-6
ASGTSGRDTQY | TRBJ2-3 | NA | TRBV28
ASSAQSTDTQY | TRBJ2-3 | NA | TRBV6-4
ASSSGTGHQPQH | TRBJ1-5 | NA | TRBV7-9
ASSQGTQDSPLH | TRBJ1-6 | NA | TRBV27
ASGGQGDSPLH | TRBJ1-6 | NA | TRBV7-9
ASSFDREKGYEKLF | TRBJ1-4 | NA | TRBV6-2/TRBV6-3
ASSGGGTIQETQY | TRBJ2-5 | once | TRBV19
ASTLLQGSSGANVLT | TRBJ2-6 | NA | TRBV28
ASSYGTDVAYGYT | TRBJ1-2 | NA | TRBV5-6
ASSQKQGLPYEQY | TRBJ2-7 | NA | TRBV6-5
ASSESKAGIADTQY | TRBJ2-3 | NA | TRBV10-1
ASSLSYNEQF | TRBJ2-1 | NA | TRBV19
AVTPRTSGSYNEQF | TRBJ2-1 | NA | TRBV28
AISELGLENIQY | TRBJ2-4 | few | TRBV10-3
ASSLDSTQETQY | TRBJ2-5 | NA | TRBV5-1
ASGDGQTYEQY | TRBJ2-7 | many | TRBV10-1
ASSVPGQGAGYEQY | TRBJ2-7 | NA | TRBV28
ASSPNSDSLYGYT | TRBJ1-2 | NA | TRBV5-4
ASSLGLAGAINEQF | TRBJ2-1 | NA | TRBV4-1
ASSQGSVGNQPQH | TRBJ1-5 | NA | TRBV3-1/TRBV3-2
ASNEGGTVGETQY | TRBJ2-5 | NA | TRBV6-5
ASSLFGEAKNIQY | TRBJ2-4 | NA | TRBV11-3
ASSPQGLGTGELF | TRBJ2-2 | many | TRBV19
ASSSRGTEQF | TRBJ2-1 | NA | TRBV11-3
ATSRGPTGVTTYEQY | TRBJ2-7 | few | TRBV15
ASHNGQGGGYT | TRBJ1-2 | NA | TRBV7-8
ATSSLNSPLH | TRBJ1-6 | NA | TRBV15
ASSYPRDGTEAF | TRBJ1-1 | NA | TRBV28
ASSQEWGVGTEAF | TRBJ1-1 | NA | TRBV4-3
ASTRPPRDEQY | TRBJ2-7 | NA | TRBV28
AISDGVYGNTIY | TRBJ1-3 | NA | TRBV10-3
SGGRGRTDTQY | TRBJ2-3 | NA | TRBV29-1
ASSLTGKFEPQH | TRBJ1-5 | NA | TRBV5-5